Listed here is a single T cell receptor (beta chain). V lost 2 bases, J lost 0 bases, and 4 bases lay in between. This CDR3 comprises 13 residues. CDR1 is SNHLY and CDR2 is FYNNEI in the germline V gene. This sample is drawn from a study of T cell changes during pregnancy in multiple sclerosis. Produced via immunoSEQ multiplex PCR; TCRdb's table is partial and in-frame only. The sample lists 90,000 or so clones, roughly 94% seen once, with 1.5% to 2% in the top ten. The rearrangement links TRBV2 to TRBJ1-1; D is uncertain. The starting material was peripheral blood, obtained after pregnancy. This TCR was sampled from a female donor in good health, enrolled as a control in a pregnancy study. The CDR3 reads CASSETVNTEAFF. CDR3 nucleotides: TGTGCCAGCAGTGAAACAGTGAACACTGAAGCTTTCTTT.